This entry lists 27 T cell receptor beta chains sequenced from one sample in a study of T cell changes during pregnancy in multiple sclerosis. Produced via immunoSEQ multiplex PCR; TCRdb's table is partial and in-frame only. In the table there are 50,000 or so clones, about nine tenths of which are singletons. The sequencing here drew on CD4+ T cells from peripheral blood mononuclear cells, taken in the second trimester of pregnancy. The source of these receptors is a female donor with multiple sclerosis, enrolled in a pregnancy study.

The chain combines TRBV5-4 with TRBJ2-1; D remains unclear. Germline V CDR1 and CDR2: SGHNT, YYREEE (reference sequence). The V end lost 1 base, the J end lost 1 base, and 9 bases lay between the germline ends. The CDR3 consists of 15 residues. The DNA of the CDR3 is TGTGCCAGCAGCTTGCGACATCAATCCTACAATGAGCAGTTCTTC. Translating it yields CASSLRHQSYNEQFF. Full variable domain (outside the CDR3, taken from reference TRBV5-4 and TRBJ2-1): ETGVTQSPTHLIKTRGQQVTLRCSSQSGHNTVSWYQQALGQGPQFIFQYYREEENGRGNFPPRFSGLQFPNYSSELNVNALELDDSALYLCASSLRHQSYNEQFFGPGTRLTVL.

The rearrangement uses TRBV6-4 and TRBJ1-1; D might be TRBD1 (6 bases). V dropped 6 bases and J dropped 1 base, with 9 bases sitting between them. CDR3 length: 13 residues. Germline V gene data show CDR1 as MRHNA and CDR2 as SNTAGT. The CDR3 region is CASSRDKNTEAFF. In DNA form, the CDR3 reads TGTGCCAGCAGCCGGGACAAGAACACTGAAGCTTTCTTT.

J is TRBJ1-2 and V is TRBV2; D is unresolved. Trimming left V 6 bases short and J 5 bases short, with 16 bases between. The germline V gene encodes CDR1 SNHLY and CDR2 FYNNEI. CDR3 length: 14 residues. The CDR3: CASRGRVADYGYTF. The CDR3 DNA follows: TGTGCCAGCAGGGGGAGGGTAGCTGATTATGGCTACACCTTC.

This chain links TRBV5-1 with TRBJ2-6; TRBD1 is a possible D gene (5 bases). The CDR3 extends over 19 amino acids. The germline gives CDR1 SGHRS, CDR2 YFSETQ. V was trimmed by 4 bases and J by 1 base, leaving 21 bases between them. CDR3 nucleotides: TGCGCCAGCAGCCAGGGCATGTTGACGACTCCATCTGGGGCCAACGTCCTGACTTTC. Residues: CASSQGMLTTPSGANVLTF.

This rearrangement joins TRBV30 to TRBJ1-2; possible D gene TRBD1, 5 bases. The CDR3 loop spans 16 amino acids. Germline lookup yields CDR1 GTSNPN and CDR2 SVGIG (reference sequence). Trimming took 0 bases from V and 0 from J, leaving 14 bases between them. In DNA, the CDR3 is TGTGCCTGGAGTGTACGGGGGGGAGGACCTAACTATGGCTACACCTTC. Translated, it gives CAWSVRGGGPNYGYTF.

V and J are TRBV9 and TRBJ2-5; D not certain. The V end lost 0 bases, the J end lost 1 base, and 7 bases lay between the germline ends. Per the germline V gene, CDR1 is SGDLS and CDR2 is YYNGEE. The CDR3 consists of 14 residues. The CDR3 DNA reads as TGTGCCAGCAGCGTAGTCCCCTCCCAAGAGACCCAGTACTTC. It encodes CASSVVPSQETQYF.

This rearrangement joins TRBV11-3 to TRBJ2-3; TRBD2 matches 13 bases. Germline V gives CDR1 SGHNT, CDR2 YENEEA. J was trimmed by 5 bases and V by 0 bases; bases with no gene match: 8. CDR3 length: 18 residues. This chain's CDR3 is CASSLDSTSGGPGDTQYF. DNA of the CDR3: TGTGCCAGCAGCTTAGATTCGACTAGCGGGGGGCCAGGAGATACGCAGTATTTT.

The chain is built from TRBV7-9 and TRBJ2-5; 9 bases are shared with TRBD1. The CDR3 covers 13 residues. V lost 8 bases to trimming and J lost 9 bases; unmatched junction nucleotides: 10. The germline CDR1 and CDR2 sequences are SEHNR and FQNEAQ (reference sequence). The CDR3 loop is CASGQGTRLAQYF. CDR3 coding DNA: TGTGCCAGCGGACAGGGGACTCGGCTGGCCCAGTACTTC.

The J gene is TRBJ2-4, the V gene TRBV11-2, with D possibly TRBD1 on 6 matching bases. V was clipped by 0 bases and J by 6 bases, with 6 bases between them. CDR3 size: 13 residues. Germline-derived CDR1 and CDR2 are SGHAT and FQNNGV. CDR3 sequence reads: CASSLEDRNIQYF. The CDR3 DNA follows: TGTGCCAGCAGCTTAGAGGACAGAAACATTCAGTACTTC.

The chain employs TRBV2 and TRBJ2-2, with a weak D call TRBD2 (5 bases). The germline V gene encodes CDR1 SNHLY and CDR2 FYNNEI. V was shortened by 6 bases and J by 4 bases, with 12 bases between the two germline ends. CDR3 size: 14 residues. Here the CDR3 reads CASRKPAGTGELFF. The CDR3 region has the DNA TGTGCCAGCAGGAAGCCCGCGGGCACCGGGGAGCTGTTTTTT.

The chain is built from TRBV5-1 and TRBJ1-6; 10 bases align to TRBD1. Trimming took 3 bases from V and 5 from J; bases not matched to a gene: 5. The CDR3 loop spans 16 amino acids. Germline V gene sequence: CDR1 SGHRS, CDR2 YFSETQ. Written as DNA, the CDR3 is TGCGCCAGCAGCTCGGGACAGGGGTTCAATAATTCACCCCTCCACTTT. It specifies CASSSGQGFNNSPLHF.

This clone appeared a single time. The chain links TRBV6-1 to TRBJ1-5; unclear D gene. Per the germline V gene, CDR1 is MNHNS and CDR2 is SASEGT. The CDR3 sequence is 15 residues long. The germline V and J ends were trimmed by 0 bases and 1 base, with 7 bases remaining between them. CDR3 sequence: CASSEASGSNQPQHF. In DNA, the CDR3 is TGTGCCAGCAGTGAAGCGTCGGGGAGCAATCAGCCCCAGCATTTT.

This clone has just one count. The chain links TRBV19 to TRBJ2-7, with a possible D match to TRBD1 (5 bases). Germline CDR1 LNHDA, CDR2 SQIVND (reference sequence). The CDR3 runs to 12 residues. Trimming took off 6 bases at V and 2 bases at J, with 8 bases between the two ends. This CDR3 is CASRAGPYEQYF. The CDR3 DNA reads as TGTGCCAGTAGGGCAGGGCCCTACGAGCAGTACTTC.

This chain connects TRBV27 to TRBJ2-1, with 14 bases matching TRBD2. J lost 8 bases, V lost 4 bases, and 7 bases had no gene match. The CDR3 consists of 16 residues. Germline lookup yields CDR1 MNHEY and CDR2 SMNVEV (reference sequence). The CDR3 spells CASSSGLAGVGDEQFF. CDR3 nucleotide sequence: TGTGCCAGCAGTTCGGGACTAGCGGGAGTCGGGGATGAGCAGTTCTTC.

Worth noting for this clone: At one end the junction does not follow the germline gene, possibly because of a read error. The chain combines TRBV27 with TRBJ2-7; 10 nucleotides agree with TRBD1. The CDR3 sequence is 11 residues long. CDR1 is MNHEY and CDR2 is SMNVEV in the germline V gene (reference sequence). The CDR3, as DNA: TGTGCCAGCCGTTTGACAGGGGGCTTGTACTTC. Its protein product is CASRLTGGLYF.

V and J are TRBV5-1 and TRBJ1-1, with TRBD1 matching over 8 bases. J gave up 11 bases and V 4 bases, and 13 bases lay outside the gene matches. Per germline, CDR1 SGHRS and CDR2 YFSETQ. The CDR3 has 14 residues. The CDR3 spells CASSPGTGTLGAFF. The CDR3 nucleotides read TGCGCCAGCAGCCCCGGGACAGGAACCTTGGGGGCTTTCTTT.

The DNA of the CDR3 is TGTGCCACCAGCGGAGGCGGCACTAACTATGGCTACACCTTC. Its translation: CATSGGGTNYGYTF. The chain is built from TRBV15 and TRBJ1-2, with D uncertain. Germline CDR1 LNHNV, CDR2 YYDKDF (reference sequence). The CDR3 spans 14 residues. Trimming removed 5 bases from V and 0 bases from J, with 10 bases in between.

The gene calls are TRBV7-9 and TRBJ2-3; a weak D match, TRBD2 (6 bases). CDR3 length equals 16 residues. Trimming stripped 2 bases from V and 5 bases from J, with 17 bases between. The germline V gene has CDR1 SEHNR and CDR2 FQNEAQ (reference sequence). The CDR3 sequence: CASSLRTQLGGDTQYF. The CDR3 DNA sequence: TGTGCCAGCAGCTTACGGACCCAGCTCGGGGGAGATACGCAGTATTTT.

The CDR3 is CASSLGQLLLPSSDGYTF. CDR3 coding DNA: TGTGCCAGCAGCTTGGGGCAGCTTTTACTACCATCAAGCGATGGCTACACCTTC. The V and J genes are TRBV5-4 and TRBJ1-2; D is uncertain. With 0 bases removed from V and 6 bases from J, the gap between germline ends came to 24 bases. The germline V gene has CDR1 SGHNT and CDR2 YYREEE (reference sequence). The CDR3 has 18 amino acids.

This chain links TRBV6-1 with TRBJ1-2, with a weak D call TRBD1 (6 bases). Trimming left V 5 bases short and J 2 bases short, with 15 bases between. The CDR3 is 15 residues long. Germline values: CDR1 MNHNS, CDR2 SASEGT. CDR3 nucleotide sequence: TGTGCCAGCAGTCTCCGACAGGAGCCAAACTATGGCTACACCTTC. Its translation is CASSLRQEPNYGYTF.

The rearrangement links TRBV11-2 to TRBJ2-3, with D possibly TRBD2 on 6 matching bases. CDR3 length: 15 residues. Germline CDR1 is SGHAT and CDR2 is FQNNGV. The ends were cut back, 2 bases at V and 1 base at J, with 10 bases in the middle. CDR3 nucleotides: TGTGCCAGCAGCTTATTACCGGGGGGCACAGATACGCAGTATTTT. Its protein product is CASSLLPGGTDTQYF.

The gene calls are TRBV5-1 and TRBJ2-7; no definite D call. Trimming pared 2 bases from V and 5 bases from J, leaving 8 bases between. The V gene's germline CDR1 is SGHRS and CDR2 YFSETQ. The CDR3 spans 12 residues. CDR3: CASSFMADEQYF. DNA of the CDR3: TGCGCCAGCAGCTTCATGGCGGACGAGCAGTACTTC.

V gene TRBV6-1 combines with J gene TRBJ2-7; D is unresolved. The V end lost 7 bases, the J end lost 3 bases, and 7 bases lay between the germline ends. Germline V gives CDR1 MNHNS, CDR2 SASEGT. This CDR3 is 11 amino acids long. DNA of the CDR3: TGTGCCAGCATCCCGGGCTACGAGCAGTACTTC. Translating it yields CASIPGYEQYF.

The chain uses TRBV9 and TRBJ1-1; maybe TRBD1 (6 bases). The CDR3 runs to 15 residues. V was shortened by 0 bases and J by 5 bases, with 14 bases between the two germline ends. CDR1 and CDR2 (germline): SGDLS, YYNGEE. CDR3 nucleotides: TGTGCCAGCAGCGTAGATTGGGGCAGGGGAACTGAAGCTTTCTTT. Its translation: CASSVDWGRGTEAFF.

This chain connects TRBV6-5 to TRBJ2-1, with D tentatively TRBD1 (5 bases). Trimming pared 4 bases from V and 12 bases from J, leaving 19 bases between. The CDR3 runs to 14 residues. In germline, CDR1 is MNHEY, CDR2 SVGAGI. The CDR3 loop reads CASSSPPEQDRQFF. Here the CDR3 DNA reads TGTGCCAGCAGTTCCCCCCCCGAACAGGATAGGCAGTTCTTC.

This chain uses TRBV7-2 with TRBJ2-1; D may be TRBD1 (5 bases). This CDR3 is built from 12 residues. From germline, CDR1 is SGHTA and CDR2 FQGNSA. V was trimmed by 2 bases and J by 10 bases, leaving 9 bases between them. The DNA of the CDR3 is TGTGCCAGCAGCTTAACAGGCCAGGAGCAGTTCTTC. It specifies CASSLTGQEQFF. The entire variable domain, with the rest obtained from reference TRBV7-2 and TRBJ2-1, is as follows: GAGVSQSPSNKVTEKGKDVELRCDPISGHTALYWYRQSLGQGLEFLIYFQGNSAPDKSGLPSDRFSAERTGGSVSTLTIQRTQQEDSAVYLCASSLTGQEQFFGPGTRLTVL.

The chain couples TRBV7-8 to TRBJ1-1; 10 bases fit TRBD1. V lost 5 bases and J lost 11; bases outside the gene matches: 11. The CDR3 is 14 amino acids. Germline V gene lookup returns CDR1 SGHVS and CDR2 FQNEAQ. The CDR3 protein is CASSTDRGRSKAFF. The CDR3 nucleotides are TGTGCCAGCAGCACCGACAGGGGGCGAAGTAAGGCTTTCTTT.